This T cell receptor (beta chain) was profiled in a study of cytomegalovirus exposure and HLA in healthy donors. PCR primers comprised 60 Vbeta and 13 Jbeta primers. Original data processing: Unique TCR beta chains numbered about 80 million in a later analysis, with about 11 million shared. TCRdb keeps only in-frame clones here, not all; method: immunoSEQ multiplex PCR. The V and J calls and the clone size are those of that table, but D and trimming were determined from the DNA. In the table there are about 130,000 clones, 80% to 85% of which are singletons. Study results and limitations: Reported results showed that the classifier diagnosed cytomegalovirus status with high specificity and sensitivity. Despite most TCR sequences being rare, some public TCRs occurred in many donors.

The germline CDR1 and CDR2 sequences are SGDLS and YYNGEE. The length of the CDR3 is 14 residues. V was shortened by 0 bases and J by 2 bases, with 8 bases between the two germline ends. This clone was picked up a small number of times. The antigen is not known. The source of this sequence is a man between 18 and 35 years old in good health and CMV-seronegative. The sequenced sample consisted of PBMCs. The gene calls are TRBV9 and TRBJ1-1; D may be TRBD1 (5 bases). CDR3 DNA: TGTGCCAGCAGCGTAGGGGGGGTTAACACTGAAGCTTTCTTT. This codes for CASSVGGVNTEAFF.